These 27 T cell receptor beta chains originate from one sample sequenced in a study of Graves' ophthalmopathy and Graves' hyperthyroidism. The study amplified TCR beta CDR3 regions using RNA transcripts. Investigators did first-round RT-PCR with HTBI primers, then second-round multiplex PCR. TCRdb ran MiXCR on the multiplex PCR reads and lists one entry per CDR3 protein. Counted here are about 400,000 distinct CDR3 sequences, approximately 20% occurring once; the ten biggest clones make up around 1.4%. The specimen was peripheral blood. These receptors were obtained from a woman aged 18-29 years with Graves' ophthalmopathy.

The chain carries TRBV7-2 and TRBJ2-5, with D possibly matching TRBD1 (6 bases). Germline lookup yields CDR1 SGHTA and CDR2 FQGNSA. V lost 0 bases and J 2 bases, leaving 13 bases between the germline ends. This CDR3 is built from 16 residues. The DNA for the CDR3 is TGTGCCAGCAGCTTAGCGATCTGGGGGCCTCAAGAGACCCAGTACTTC. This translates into CASSLAIWGPQETQYF.

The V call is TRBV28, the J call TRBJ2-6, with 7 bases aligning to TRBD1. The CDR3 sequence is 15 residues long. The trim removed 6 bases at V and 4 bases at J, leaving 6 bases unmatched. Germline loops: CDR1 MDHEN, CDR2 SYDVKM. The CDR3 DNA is TGTGCCAGCAGAGGACCGGGACAGGGGGCCAACGTCCTGACTTTC. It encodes CASRGPGQGANVLTF.

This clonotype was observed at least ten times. The CDR3 region is CASSDTSRGTEAFF. CDR3 DNA sequence: TGTGCCAGCAGTGACACAAGCAGGGGAACTGAAGCTTTCTTT. V and J are TRBV6-4 and TRBJ1-1, with D maybe TRBD1 (6 bases). Germline V gene data show CDR1 as MRHNA and CDR2 as SNTAGT. This CDR3 has 14 residues. The V gene lost 2 bases and the J gene lost 5 bases, with 12 bases spanning the gap.

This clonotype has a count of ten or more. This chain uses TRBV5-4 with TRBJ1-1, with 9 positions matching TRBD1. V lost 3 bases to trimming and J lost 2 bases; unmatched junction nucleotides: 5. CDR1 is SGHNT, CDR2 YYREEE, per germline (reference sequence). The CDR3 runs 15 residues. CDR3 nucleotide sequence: TGTGCCAGCAGCTATGGGACAGGGCGAAACACTGAAGCTTTCTTT. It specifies CASSYGTGRNTEAFF. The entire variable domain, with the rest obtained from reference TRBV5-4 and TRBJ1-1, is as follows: ETGVTQSPTHLIKTRGQQVTLRCSSQSGHNTVSWYQQALGQGPQFIFQYYREEENGRGNFPPRFSGLQFPNYSSELNVNALELDDSALYLCASSYGTGRNTEAFFGQGTRLTVV.

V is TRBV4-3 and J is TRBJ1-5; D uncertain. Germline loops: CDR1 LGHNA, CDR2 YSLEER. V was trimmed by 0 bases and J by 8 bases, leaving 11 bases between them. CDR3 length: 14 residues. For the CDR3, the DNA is TGCGCCAGCAGCCAAGATACGGGAAGGGAGCCCCAGCATTTT. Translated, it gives CASSQDTGREPQHF.

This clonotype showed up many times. CDR3 in DNA: TGTGCCAGCAGCCAAGACAGGCAAAACACCATATATTTT. Its protein product is CASSQDRQNTIYF. This chain connects TRBV3-1 to TRBJ1-3; D gene unclear. CDR1 is LGHDT and CDR2 is YNNKEL in the germline V gene (reference sequence). The CDR3 length is 13 residues. The V and J ends lost 0 bases and 6 bases respectively, with 6 bases between them. Together with reference TRBV3-1 and TRBJ1-3, the CDR3 gives the full variable domain: DTAVSQTPKYLVTQMGNDKSIKCEQNLGHDTMYWYKQDSKKFLKIMFSYNNKELIINETVPNRFSPKSPDKAHLNLHINSLELGDSAVYFCASSQDRQNTIYFGEGSWLTVV.

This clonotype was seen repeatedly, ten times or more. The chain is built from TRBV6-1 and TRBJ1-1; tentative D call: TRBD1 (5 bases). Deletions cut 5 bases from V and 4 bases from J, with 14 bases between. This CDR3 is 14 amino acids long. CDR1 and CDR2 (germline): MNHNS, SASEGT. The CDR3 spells CASSKTEGGTEAFF. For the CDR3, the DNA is TGTGCCAGCAGTAAGACAGAGGGAGGCACTGAAGCTTTCTTT.

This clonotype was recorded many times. The CDR3 DNA is TGTGCCAGCAGTTTAGTGGCATATAATCAGCCCCAGCATTTT. Amino acid sequence: CASSLVAYNQPQHF. The chain has TRBV12-3 or TRBV12-4 and TRBJ1-5; the D is unclear. The germline V and J ends were trimmed by 1 base and 4 bases, with 8 bases remaining between them. This CDR3 is 14 amino acids long.

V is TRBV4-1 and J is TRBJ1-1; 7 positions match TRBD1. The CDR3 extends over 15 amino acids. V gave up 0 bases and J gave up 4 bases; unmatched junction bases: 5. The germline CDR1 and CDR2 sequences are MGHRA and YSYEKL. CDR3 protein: CASSQEGQGGTEAFF. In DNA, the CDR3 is TGCGCCAGCAGCCAAGAAGGTCAGGGGGGCACTGAAGCTTTCTTT.

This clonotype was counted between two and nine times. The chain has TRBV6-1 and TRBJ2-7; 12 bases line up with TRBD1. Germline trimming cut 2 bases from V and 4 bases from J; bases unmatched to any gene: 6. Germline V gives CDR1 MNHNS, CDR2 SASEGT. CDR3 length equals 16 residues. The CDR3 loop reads CASSEPPGQGAYEQYF. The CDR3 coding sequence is TGTGCCAGCAGTGAACCGCCGGGACAGGGGGCTTACGAGCAGTACTTC.

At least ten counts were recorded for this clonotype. CDR3 loop: CASSFRDRGDSPLHF. The CDR3 DNA reads TGTGCCAGCAGTTTCCGGGACAGGGGAGATTCACCCCTCCACTTT. The J gene is TRBJ1-6, the V gene TRBV6-2 or TRBV6-3, with 10 bases aligning to TRBD1. This CDR3 contains 15 residues. Germline V gene sequence: CDR1 MNHEY, CDR2 SVGEGT. V dropped 4 bases and J dropped 8; count of bases not matched to a gene: 5.

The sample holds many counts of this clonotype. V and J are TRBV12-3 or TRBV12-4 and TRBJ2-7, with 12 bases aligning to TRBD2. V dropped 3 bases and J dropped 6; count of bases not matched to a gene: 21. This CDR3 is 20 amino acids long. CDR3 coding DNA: TGTGCCAGCAGTTTCACATCGGGCGAGCCTAGCGGGAGGGTTCCTCTCGAGCAGTACTTC. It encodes CASSFTSGEPSGRVPLEQYF.

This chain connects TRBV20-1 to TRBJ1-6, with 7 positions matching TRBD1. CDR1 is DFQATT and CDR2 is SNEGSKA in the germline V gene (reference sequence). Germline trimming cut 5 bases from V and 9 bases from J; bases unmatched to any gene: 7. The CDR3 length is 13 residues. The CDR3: CSAPPTGPSPLHF. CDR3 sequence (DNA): TGCAGTGCTCCTCCGACAGGGCCTTCACCCCTCCACTTT.

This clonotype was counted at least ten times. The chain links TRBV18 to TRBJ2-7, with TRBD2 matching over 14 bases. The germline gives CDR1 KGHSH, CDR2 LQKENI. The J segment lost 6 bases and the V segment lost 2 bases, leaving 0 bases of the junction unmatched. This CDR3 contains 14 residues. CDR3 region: CASSPGLAGGEQYF. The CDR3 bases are TGTGCCAGCTCACCAGGACTAGCGGGGGGCGAGCAGTACTTC.

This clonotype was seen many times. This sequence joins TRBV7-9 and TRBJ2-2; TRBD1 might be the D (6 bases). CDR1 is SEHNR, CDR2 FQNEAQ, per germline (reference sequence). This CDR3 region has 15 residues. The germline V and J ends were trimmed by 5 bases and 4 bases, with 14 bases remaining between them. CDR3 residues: CASSHTDSGTGELFF. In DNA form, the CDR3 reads TGTGCCAGCAGCCACACGGACAGTGGCACCGGGGAGCTGTTTTTT.

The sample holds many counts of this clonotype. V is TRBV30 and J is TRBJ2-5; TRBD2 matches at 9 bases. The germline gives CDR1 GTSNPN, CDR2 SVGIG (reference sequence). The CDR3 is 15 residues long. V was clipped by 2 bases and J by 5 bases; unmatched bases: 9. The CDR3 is CAWSPPTSGRETQYF. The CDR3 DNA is TGTGCCTGGAGTCCCCCGACTAGCGGACGGGAGACCCAGTACTTC. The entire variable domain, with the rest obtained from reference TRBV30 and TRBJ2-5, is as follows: SQTIHQWPATLVQPVGSPLSLECTVEGTSNPNLYWYRQAAGRGLQLLFYSVGIGQISSEVPQNLSASRPQDRQFILSSKKLLLSDSGFYLCAWSPPTSGRETQYFGPGTRLLVL.

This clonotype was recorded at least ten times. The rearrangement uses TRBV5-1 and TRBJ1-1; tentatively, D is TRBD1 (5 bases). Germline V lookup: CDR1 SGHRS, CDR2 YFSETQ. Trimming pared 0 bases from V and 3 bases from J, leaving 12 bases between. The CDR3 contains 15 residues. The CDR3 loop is CASSLGGTGDTEAFF. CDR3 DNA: TGCGCCAGCAGCTTGGGGGGCACCGGTGACACTGAAGCTTTCTTT.

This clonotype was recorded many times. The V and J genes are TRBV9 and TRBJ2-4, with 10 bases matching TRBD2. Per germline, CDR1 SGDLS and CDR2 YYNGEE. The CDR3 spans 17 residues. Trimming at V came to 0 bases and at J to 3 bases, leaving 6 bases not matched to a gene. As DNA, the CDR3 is TGTGCCAGCAGCGTAGACGGGCTAGCGGGAGTCAAAAACATTCAGTACTTC. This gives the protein CASSVDGLAGVKNIQYF. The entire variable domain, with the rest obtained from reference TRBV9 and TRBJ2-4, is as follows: DSGVTQTPKHLITATGQRVTLRCSPRSGDLSVYWYQQSLDQGLQFLIQYYNGEERAKGNILERFSAQQFPDLHSELNLSSLELGDSALYFCASSVDGLAGVKNIQYFGAGTRLSVL.

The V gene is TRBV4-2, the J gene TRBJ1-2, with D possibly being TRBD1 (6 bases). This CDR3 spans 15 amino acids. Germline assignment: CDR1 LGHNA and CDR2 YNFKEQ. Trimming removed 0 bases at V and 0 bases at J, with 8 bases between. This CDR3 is CASSQETGPNYGYTF. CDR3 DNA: TGTGCCAGCAGCCAAGAGACAGGCCCTAACTATGGCTACACCTTC.

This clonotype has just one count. Here the CDR3 reads CASSLSGLGEQYF. The CDR3 nucleotides read TGTGCCAGCAGTTTATCGGGGCTTGGGGAGCAGTACTTC. The chain is built from TRBV28 and TRBJ2-7; D is tentatively TRBD1 or TRBD2 (5 bases each). CDR1 and CDR2 (germline): MDHEN, SYDVKM. V lost 1 base, J lost 7 bases, and 11 bases lay in between. CDR3 length: 13 amino acids. The full variable domain, rest sourced from reference TRBV28 and TRBJ2-7, is DVKVTQSSRYLVKRTGEKVFLECVQDMDHENMFWYRQDPGLGLRLIYFSYDVKMKEKGDIPEGYSVSREKKERFSLILESASTNQTSMYLCASSLSGLGEQYFGPGTRLTVT.

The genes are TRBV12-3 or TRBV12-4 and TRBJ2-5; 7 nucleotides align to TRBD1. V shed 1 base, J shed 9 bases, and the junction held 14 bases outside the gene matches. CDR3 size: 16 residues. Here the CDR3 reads CASSLEGAEGQVSQYF. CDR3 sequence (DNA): TGTGCCAGCAGTTTAGAGGGGGCTGAAGGCCAAGTATCCCAGTACTTC.

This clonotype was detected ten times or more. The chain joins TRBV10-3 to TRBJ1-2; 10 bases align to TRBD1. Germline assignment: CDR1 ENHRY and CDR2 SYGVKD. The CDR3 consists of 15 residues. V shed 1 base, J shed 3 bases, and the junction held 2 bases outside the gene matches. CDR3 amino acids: CAISEWDRGHYGYTF. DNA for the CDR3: TGTGCCATCAGTGAGTGGGACAGGGGACACTATGGCTACACCTTC.

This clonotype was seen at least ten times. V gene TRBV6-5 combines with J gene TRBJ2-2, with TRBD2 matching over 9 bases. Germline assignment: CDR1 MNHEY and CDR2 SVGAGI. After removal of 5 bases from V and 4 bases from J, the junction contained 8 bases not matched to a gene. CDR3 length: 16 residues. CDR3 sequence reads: CASSISSGASTGELFF. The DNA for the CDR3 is TGTGCCAGCAGTATCTCTAGCGGGGCTTCCACCGGGGAGCTGTTTTTT.

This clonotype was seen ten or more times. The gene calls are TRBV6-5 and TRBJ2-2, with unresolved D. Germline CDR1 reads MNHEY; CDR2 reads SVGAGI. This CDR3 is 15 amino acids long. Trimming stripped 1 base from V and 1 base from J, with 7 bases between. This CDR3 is CASSYFGMNTGELFF. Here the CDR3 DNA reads TGTGCCAGCAGTTACTTTGGGATGAACACCGGGGAGCTGTTTTTT.

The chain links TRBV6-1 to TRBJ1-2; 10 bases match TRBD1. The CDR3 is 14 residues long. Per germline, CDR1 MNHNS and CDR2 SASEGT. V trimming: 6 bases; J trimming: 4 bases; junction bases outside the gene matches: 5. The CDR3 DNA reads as TGTGCCAGCAGCCGGGACAGGGGAGCCTATGGCTACACCTTC. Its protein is CASSRDRGAYGYTF.

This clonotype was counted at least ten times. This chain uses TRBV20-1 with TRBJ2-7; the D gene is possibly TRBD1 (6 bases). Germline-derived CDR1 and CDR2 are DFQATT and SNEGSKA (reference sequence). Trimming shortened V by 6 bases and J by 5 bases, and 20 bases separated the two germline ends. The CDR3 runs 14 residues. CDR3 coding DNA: TGCAGTGCCCCCCAGGGTCAGGGGTATCACGAGCAGTACTTC. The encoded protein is CSAPQGQGYHEQYF.

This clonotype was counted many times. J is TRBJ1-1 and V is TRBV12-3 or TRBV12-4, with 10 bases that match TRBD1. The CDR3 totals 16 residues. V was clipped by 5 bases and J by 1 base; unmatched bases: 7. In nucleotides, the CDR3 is TGTGCCAGCAGTCAGACGCGGACAGGGGGGAACACTGAAGCTTTCTTT. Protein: CASSQTRTGGNTEAFF.